This passage covers 21 T cell receptor beta chains from one sample sequenced in a study of blood T cell repertoires in COVID-19. Assay: immunoSEQ multiplex PCR; the TCRdb copy retains only in-frame clones and omits some. The table includes 350,000 to 400,000 clones, approximately 86% detected once. The sample taken for sequencing was peripheral blood. The receptors stem from a woman aged 55-75 years with COVID-19, enrolled during active disease.

This chain joins TRBV19 and TRBJ1-1; a weak D match, TRBD1 (5 bases). Between the trimmed V and J ends, which lost 1 base and 1 base, there was a span of 13 bases. This CDR3 spans 16 amino acids. Looked up from germline, CDR1 is LNHDA and CDR2 is SQIVND (reference sequence). CDR3 in amino acids: CASSIVGQGGNTEAFF. CDR3 sequence (DNA): TGTGCCAGTAGTATAGTGGGGCAGGGAGGGAACACTGAAGCTTTCTTT.

About this clone itself: One junction end does not reproduce the germline sequence, and a read error may be involved. The V call is TRBV2, the J call TRBJ2-6; 8 bases align to TRBD2. CDR1 is SNHLY, CDR2 FYNNEI, per germline. The CDR3 is 17 residues long. The CDR3 reads CASTFGGGGSGDNVLTF. In nucleotides, the CDR3 is TGTGCCAGCACTTTTGGGGGAGGCGGTAGCGGGGACAACGTCCTGACTTTC.

This chain joins TRBV5-1 and TRBJ2-6, with 9 bases lining up with TRBD2. The CDR3 length is 19 residues. Trimming at V came to 0 bases and at J to 0 bases, leaving 7 bases not matched to a gene. Germline V gives CDR1 SGHRS, CDR2 YFSETQ. CDR3 in amino acids: CASSLGRAGGTSGANVLTF. DNA for the CDR3: TGCGCCAGCAGCTTGGGGCGAGCGGGGGGTACCTCTGGGGCCAACGTCCTGACTTTC.

The chain combines TRBV2 with TRBJ1-3; 9 positions match TRBD1. There are 16 residues in the CDR3. From germline, CDR1 is SNHLY and CDR2 FYNNEI. The junction had 6 bases not matched to a gene; V was cut back by 5 bases and J by 1 base. CDR3 region: CASSTGTGSSGNTIYF. CDR3 sequence (DNA): TGTGCCAGCAGTACCGGGACAGGGTCATCTGGAAACACCATATATTTT.

V is TRBV6-5 and J is TRBJ1-3; the D gene is possibly TRBD1 (5 bases). The ends were cut back, 6 bases at V and 2 bases at J, with 14 bases in the middle. The CDR3 is 15 residues long. Germline CDR1 reads MNHEY; CDR2 reads SVGAGI. CDR3 in DNA: TGTGCCAGCAGCTATCAGGGTCGGACTGGAAACACCATATATTTT. Translating gives CASSYQGRTGNTIYF.

The chain uses TRBV5-8 and TRBJ2-7, with 7 nucleotides matching TRBD1. This CDR3 has 15 amino acids. Germline V gene sequence: CDR1 SGHTS, CDR2 YDEGEE. The V segment lost 4 bases and the J segment 0 bases; nucleotides outside the gene matches: 7. CDR3 region: CASSRVQGSSYEQYF. CDR3 sequence (DNA): TGTGCCAGCAGCCGTGTACAGGGGAGCTCCTACGAGCAGTACTTC.

This clone appeared a single time. This chain links TRBV4-1 with TRBJ1-2; 7 nucleotides line up with TRBD1. The CDR3 runs to 14 residues. After removal of 4 bases from V and 7 bases from J, the junction contained 9 bases not matched to a gene. Looked up from germline, CDR1 is MGHRA and CDR2 is YSYEKL. The chain's CDR3 is CASSLPGQRGGYTF. As DNA, the CDR3 is TGCGCCAGCAGCCTTCCGGGACAGCGTGGTGGCTACACCTTC.

The rearrangement links TRBV7-6 to TRBJ2-7, with D unresolved. This CDR3 is built from 14 residues. From germline, CDR1 is SGHVS and CDR2 FNYEAQ. V lost 6 bases and J 2 bases, leaving 14 bases between the germline ends. CDR3 amino acids: CASSALPNTYEQYF. CDR3 bases: TGTGCCAGCAGTGCCCTGCCTAATACCTACGAGCAGTACTTC.

V and J are TRBV11-2 and TRBJ2-1, with 8 bases that match TRBD1. Losses at the gene ends were 3 bases for V and 4 bases for J; bases not matched to a gene: 5. The CDR3 spans 15 residues. The germline V gene encodes CDR1 SGHAT and CDR2 FQNNGV. The CDR3 region has the DNA TGTGCCAGCAGCTTTGGACAGGGTGGATACAATGAGCAGTTCTTC. Protein product: CASSFGQGGYNEQFF. Together with reference TRBV11-2 and TRBJ2-1, the CDR3 gives the full variable domain: EAGVAQSPRYKIIEKRQSVAFWCNPISGHATLYWYQQILGQGPKLLIQFQNNGVVDDSQLPKDRFSAERLKGVDSTLKIQPAKLEDSAVYLCASSFGQGGYNEQFFGPGTRLTVL.

The chain carries TRBV5-5 and TRBJ2-5, with 12 bases matching TRBD2. Germline CDR1 is SGHKS and CDR2 is YYEKEE (reference sequence). The CDR3 length is 17 residues. V lost 6 bases and J lost 5; bases outside the gene matches: 14. CDR3 in DNA: TGTGCCAGCACAAACCCTAGCGGGGGGGCTTTTATGGAGACCCAGTACTTC. It is translated as CASTNPSGGAFMETQYF.

The chain couples TRBV11-1 to TRBJ2-1; tentative D call: TRBD1 (6 bases). V shed 5 bases and J shed 3 bases, with 17 bases lying between them. The CDR3 is 16 residues long. From germline, CDR1 is SGHAT and CDR2 FQDESV (reference sequence). The CDR3 is CASSRAAGAGYNEQFF. The CDR3 region has the DNA TGTGCCAGCAGCCGCGCGGCAGGGGCTGGCTACAATGAGCAGTTCTTC. The entire variable domain, with the rest obtained from reference TRBV11-1 and TRBJ2-1, is as follows: EAEVAQSPRYKITEKSQAVAFWCDPISGHATLYWYRQILGQGPELLVQFQDESVVDDSQLPKDRFSAERLKGVDSTLKIQPAELGDSAMYLCASSRAAGAGYNEQFFGPGTRLTVL.

V gene TRBV18 combines with J gene TRBJ2-1; possibly TRBD2 for D (5 bases). From germline, CDR1 is KGHSH and CDR2 LQKENI. There are 14 residues in the CDR3. Trimming removed 0 bases at V and 6 bases at J, with 9 bases between. CDR3 residues: CASSPPGAINEQFF. CDR3 sequence (DNA): TGTGCCAGCTCACCACCGGGAGCAATCAATGAGCAGTTCTTC. Together with reference TRBV18 and TRBJ2-1, the CDR3 gives the full variable domain: NAGVMQNPRHLVRRRGQEARLRCSPMKGHSHVYWYRQLPEEGLKFMVYLQKENIIDESGMPKERFSAEFPKEGPSILRIQQVVRGDSAAYFCASSPPGAINEQFFGPGTRLTVL.

The V and J genes are TRBV18 and TRBJ2-7; TRBD2 aligns across 8 bases. Germline values: CDR1 KGHSH, CDR2 LQKENI. V was pared by 0 bases and J by 3 bases, with 7 bases of the junction left unmatched. CDR3 length: 16 amino acids. The CDR3 is CASSPPGSGAYYEQYF. The DNA of the CDR3 is TGTGCCAGCTCACCACCAGGTAGCGGGGCCTACTACGAGCAGTACTTC.

This clone was detected ten times or more. The genes are TRBV25-1 and TRBJ2-7; a possible D gene is TRBD2 (7 bases). The germline V and J ends were trimmed by 2 bases and 5 bases, with 10 bases remaining between them. CDR1 and CDR2 from the germline V gene are MGHDK and SYGVNS. The CDR3 extends over 13 amino acids. The CDR3 DNA reads TGTGCCAGCAGTGAAATGGGGGGGCACGAGCAGTACTTC. It encodes CASSEMGGHEQYF.

The chain recombines TRBV6-1 with TRBJ2-3; 12 bases align to TRBD2. This CDR3 has 21 amino acids. Germline loops: CDR1 MNHNS, CDR2 SASEGT. V gave up 1 base and J gave up 3 bases; unmatched junction bases: 17. CDR3 protein: CASSEDPLLAGGLGRTDTQYF. The CDR3 bases are TGTGCCAGCAGTGAAGATCCCCTTCTAGCGGGGGGGCTAGGAAGGACAGATACGCAGTATTTT.

The V gene is TRBV7-9, the J gene TRBJ1-1, with D possibly TRBD1 on 6 matching bases. CDR1 is SEHNR and CDR2 is FQNEAQ in the germline V gene (reference sequence). V lost 4 bases to trimming and J lost 1 base, with 10 bases between them. The CDR3 length is 14 residues. The CDR3 DNA is TGTGCCAGCAGCTCTCAACAGGGGAACACTGAAGCTTTCTTT. It is translated as CASSSQQGNTEAFF.

This chain uses TRBV27 with TRBJ1-1; no clear D gene. Germline loops: CDR1 MNHEY, CDR2 SMNVEV (reference sequence). The ends were cut back, 2 bases at V and 2 bases at J, with 6 bases in the middle. The CDR3 runs to 13 residues. This CDR3 reads CASSLVFNTEAFF. As DNA, the CDR3 is TGTGCCAGCAGTTTAGTCTTCAACACTGAAGCTTTCTTT.

The CDR3 here is CASSGEGGGQETQYF. The CDR3 bases are TGTGCCAGCAGCGGTGAGGGGGGGGGCCAAGAGACCCAGTACTTC. This chain uses TRBV4-2 with TRBJ2-5; a possible D gene is TRBD2 (7 bases). This CDR3 comprises 15 residues. The V and J ends lost 5 bases and 1 base respectively, with 14 bases between them. In germline, CDR1 is LGHNA, CDR2 YNFKEQ.

This chain uses TRBV4-2 with TRBJ1-1, with D unresolved. The CDR3 loop spans 15 amino acids. CDR1 LGHNA and CDR2 YNFKEQ come from the germline V gene. V dropped 4 bases and J dropped 0 bases, with 12 bases sitting between them. The CDR3 region is CASSPSGSMNTEAFF. CDR3 bases: TGTGCCAGCAGCCCAAGCGGCTCCATGAACACTGAAGCTTTCTTT.

The chain carries TRBV19 and TRBJ2-7; TRBD1 matches 10 bases. V was clipped by 5 bases and J by 4 bases; unmatched bases: 8. Germline values: CDR1 LNHDA, CDR2 SQIVND (reference sequence). The CDR3 has 15 amino acids. The CDR3 is CASSPFGTGAYEQYF. The CDR3 coding sequence is TGTGCCAGTAGTCCTTTCGGGACAGGGGCTTACGAGCAGTACTTC.

This chain uses TRBV4-2 with TRBJ2-5; TRBD2 agrees at 7 bases. The CDR3 extends over 16 amino acids. CDR1 is LGHNA, CDR2 YNFKEQ, per germline. Trimming at V came to 0 bases and at J to 2 bases, leaving 6 bases not matched to a gene. The CDR3 loop reads CASSQDAASGQETQYF. The CDR3 DNA is TGTGCCAGCAGCCAAGATGCGGCTAGCGGACAAGAGACCCAGTACTTC.